This paragraph covers one T cell receptor (beta chain) sequence. From germline, CDR1 is SGHRS and CDR2 YFSETQ. Trimming cost V 1 base and J 4 bases, with 7 bases left between them. The length of the CDR3 is 13 residues. These data come from a study of graft-versus-host responses after intestinal transplantation. As for the study in general: Recipients had transplants, and these were multivisceral, liver-intestinal, or isolated intestinal.

The data were produced by immunoSEQ multiplex PCR, yet TCRdb's version contains in-frame clones alone and is incomplete. The sample consists of fewer than 100,000 clones, about 82% of them appearing once. The chain employs TRBV5-1 and TRBJ2-3; D possibly uses TRBD1 or TRBD2 (5 bases each). This TCR derives from a human patient who received an intestinal transplant, so some T cells may come from the graft donor. The sample was PBMCs, taken 255 days after intestinal transplant. CDR3 bases: TGCGCCAGCAGCTTGCAGGGAGCAGATACGCAGTATTTT. Translated: CASSLQGADTQYF.